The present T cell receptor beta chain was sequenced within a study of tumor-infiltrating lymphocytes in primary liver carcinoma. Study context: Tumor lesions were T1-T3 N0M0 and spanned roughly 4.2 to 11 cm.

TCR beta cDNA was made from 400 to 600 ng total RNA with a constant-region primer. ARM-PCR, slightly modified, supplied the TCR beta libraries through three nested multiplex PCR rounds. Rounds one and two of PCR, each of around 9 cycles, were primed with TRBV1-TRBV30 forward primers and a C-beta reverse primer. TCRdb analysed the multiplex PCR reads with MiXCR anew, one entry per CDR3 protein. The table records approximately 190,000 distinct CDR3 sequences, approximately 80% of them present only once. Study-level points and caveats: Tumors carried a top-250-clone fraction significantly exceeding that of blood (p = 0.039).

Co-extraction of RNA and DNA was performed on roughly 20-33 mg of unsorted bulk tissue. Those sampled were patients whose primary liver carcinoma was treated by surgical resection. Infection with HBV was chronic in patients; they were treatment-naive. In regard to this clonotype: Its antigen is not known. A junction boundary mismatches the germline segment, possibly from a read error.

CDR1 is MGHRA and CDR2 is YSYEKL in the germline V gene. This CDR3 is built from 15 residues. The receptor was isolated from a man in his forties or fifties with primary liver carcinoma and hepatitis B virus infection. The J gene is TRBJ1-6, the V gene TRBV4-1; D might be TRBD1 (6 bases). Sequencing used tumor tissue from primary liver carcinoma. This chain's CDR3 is CASSQDITGNSPLHF. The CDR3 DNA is TGCGCCAGTAGCCAAGATATCACAGGGAATTCACCCCTCCACTTT.